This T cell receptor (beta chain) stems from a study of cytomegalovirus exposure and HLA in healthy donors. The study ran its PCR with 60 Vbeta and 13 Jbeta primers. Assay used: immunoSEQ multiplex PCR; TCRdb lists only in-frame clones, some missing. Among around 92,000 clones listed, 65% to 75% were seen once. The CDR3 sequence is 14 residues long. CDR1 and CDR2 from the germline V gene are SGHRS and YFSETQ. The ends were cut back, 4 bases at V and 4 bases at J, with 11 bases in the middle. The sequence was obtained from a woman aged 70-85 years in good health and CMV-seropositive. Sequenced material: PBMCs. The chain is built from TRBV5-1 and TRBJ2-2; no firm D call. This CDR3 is CASSPGVGTGELFF. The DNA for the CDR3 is TGCGCCAGCAGCCCCGGAGTGGGCACCGGGGAGCTGTTTTTT. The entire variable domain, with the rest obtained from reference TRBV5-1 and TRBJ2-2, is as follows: KAGVTQTPRYLIKTRGQQVTLSCSPISGHRSVSWYQQTPGQGLQFLFEYFSETQRNKGNFPGRFSGRQFSNSRSEMNVSTLELGDSALYLCASSPGVGTGELFFGEGSRLTVL.